This TCR beta chain was sequenced in a study of blood T cell repertoires in COVID-19. About the study: The United States, Italy and Spain were the sources of the acute and convalescent COVID-19 samples. The analysed material was cDNA or gDNA that came from T cells, B-cell-depleted T cells, or PBMCs.

CDR3 length equals 16 residues. V lost 4 bases, J lost 3 bases, and 10 bases stayed unmatched. Germline V gene lookup returns CDR1 SGDLS and CDR2 YYNGEE. As processed by the authors: Estimation of nucleated cell counts was performed using reference gene primer amplification. The data were produced by immunoSEQ multiplex PCR, yet TCRdb's version contains in-frame clones alone and is incomplete. V, J and clone size are those of that table, while D and trimming were read from the DNA. The table includes fewer than 120,000 clones, 76% detected once. Sequences were obtained from peripheral blood. The gene calls are TRBV9 and TRBJ2-7; 10 bases agree with TRBD2. This TCR came from a woman over 75 with acute or convalescent COVID-19. This chain's CDR3 is CASSQGLAENFYEQYF. The CDR3, as DNA: TGTGCCAGCAGCCAAGGACTAGCGGAAAACTTCTACGAGCAGTACTTC.